One and the same sample provided the 6 T cell receptor beta chains below, sequenced in a study of blood T cell repertoires in COVID-19. Using immunoSEQ multiplex PCR, the repertoire was profiled, and TCRdb retains in-frame clones only, with some absent. The sample carries some 260,000 clones, more than 85% recorded once. Sequenced: PBMCs or T cells enriched from blood (not recorded which). All receptors come from a man aged 35 to 55 who had recovered from COVID-19.

This clone showed up just once. The chain recombines TRBV19 with TRBJ2-3; D is ambiguous. Deletions cut 5 bases from V and 1 base from J, with 13 bases between. The CDR3 totals 15 residues. Germline CDR1 is LNHDA and CDR2 is SQIVND (reference sequence). The CDR3 here is CASSEFGSRTDTQYF. In DNA form, the CDR3 reads TGTGCCAGTAGTGAGTTCGGGTCCCGCACAGATACGCAGTATTTT.

The V and J genes are TRBV1 and TRBJ2-7; the table's TRBD1 call for D was not verified on the DNA. TRBV1 is deemed a pseudogene. The CDR3 is 13 residues long. CDR3 sequence (DNA): TGCACCAGCAGCCGCGACAGGAAGTACGAGCAGTACTTC. As protein: CTSSRDRKYEQYF.

The genes are TRBV24-1 and TRBJ2-1, with D hard to call. The CDR3 contains 14 residues. Germline V gene sequence: CDR1 KGHDR, CDR2 SFDVKD. The germline V and J ends were trimmed by 8 bases and 0 bases, with 10 bases remaining between them. CDR3 protein: CATTDGGSYNEQFF. The CDR3, as DNA: TGTGCCACCACTGACGGTGGCTCCTACAATGAGCAGTTCTTC.

This clone turned up a few times. The chain combines TRBV18 with TRBJ1-5; no clear D gene. V lost 3 bases and J lost 1, with 13 bases in between. CDR3 length: 16 amino acids. CDR1 KGHSH and CDR2 LQKENI come from the germline V gene. The CDR3, as DNA: TGTGCCAGCTCACCTTACGGCCAGGCCAGCAATCAGCCCCAGCATTTT. It is translated as CASSPYGQASNQPQHF.

The chain recombines TRBV6-2 or TRBV6-3 with TRBJ2-5, with 12 bases matching TRBD2. V was pared by 4 bases and J by 5 bases, with 17 bases of the junction left unmatched. This CDR3 region has 19 residues. The germline V gene encodes CDR1 MNHEY and CDR2 SVGEGT. In DNA form, the CDR3 reads TGTGCCAGCAGTTTCCACCTGGAATCTAGCGGGAGGGCCCGCGAGACCCAGTACTTC. It translates to CASSFHLESSGRARETQYF.

The chain joins TRBV9 to TRBJ2-3, with D unclear. Germline CDR1 is SGDLS and CDR2 is YYNGEE. CDR3 length equals 12 residues. The ends were cut back, 4 bases at V and 6 bases at J, with 9 bases in the middle. DNA of the CDR3: TGTGCCAGCAGCATGACTCCTGATACGCAGTATTTT. This codes for CASSMTPDTQYF.